Shown below are 12 T cell receptor beta chains from a single sample sequenced in a study of T-cell reconstitution after alpha-beta-depleted transplantation in children. TCRbeta library preparation incorporated unique molecular identifiers. MiXCR was run by TCRdb on the PCR reads, yielding one entry per CDR3 protein. The sample lists about 460,000 distinct CDR3 sequences, roughly 10% occurring once. Specimen: PBMCs, collected before TCRalphabeta/CD19-depleted stem cell transplant. The receptors stem from a child under 10 years old with inherited bone marrow failure, due to receive a stem cell transplant.

This clonotype was counted between two and nine times. The rearrangement links TRBV7-7 to TRBJ2-1, with a tentative D call TRBD2 (7 bases). Germline V gives CDR1 SSHAT, CDR2 FNYEAQ (reference sequence). Trimming stripped 5 bases from V and 9 bases from J, with 20 bases between. The CDR3 consists of 15 residues. For the CDR3, the DNA is TGTGCCAGCAGCCCGTGGGGGAGGGGGTTAGGTGAGCAGTTCTTC. Protein: CASSPWGRGLGEQFF.

This clonotype was found many times. The chain carries TRBV20-1 and TRBJ1-1, with D perhaps matching TRBD1 (5 bases). CDR3 size: 13 residues. CDR1 is DFQATT and CDR2 is SNEGSKA in the germline V gene (reference sequence). Trimming pared 5 bases from V and 5 bases from J, leaving 15 bases between. The chain's CDR3 is CSALDAGGTEAFF. The CDR3 nucleotides read TGCAGTGCTTTGGACGCGGGGGGAACTGAAGCTTTCTTT.

The table lists this clonotype with many counts. This sequence joins TRBV28 and TRBJ1-2; no firm D call. The CDR3 runs 13 residues. The germline V and J ends were trimmed by 5 bases and 2 bases, with 9 bases remaining between them. Germline V gene sequence: CDR1 MDHEN, CDR2 SYDVKM. DNA for the CDR3: TGTGCCAGCAGTCCGACCAACAACTATGGCTACACCTTC. Protein: CASSPTNNYGYTF.

The chain carries TRBV24-1 and TRBJ2-3, with 8 bases identical to TRBD1. V lost 4 bases, J lost 1 base, and 6 bases stayed unmatched. Germline CDR1 is KGHDR and CDR2 is SFDVKD. This CDR3 is 16 amino acids long. The CDR3 region is CATSDFPGQGTDTQYF. The CDR3 nucleotides read TGTGCCACCAGTGACTTTCCGGGACAGGGCACAGATACGCAGTATTTT.

This clonotype was detected ten times or more. The CDR3 here is CASRTGGETQYF. The CDR3 DNA follows: TGTGCCAGCAGGACAGGAGGCGAGACCCAGTACTTC. This rearrangement joins TRBV12-3 or TRBV12-4 to TRBJ2-5; D is perhaps TRBD1 (6 bases). The CDR3 totals 12 residues. V was clipped by 6 bases and J by 5 bases, with 10 bases between them.

There are many counts of this clonotype. The rearrangement joins TRBV18 to TRBJ1-5; 8 nucleotides agree with TRBD1. The CDR3 covers 17 residues. Germline trimming cut 6 bases from V and 9 bases from J; bases unmatched to any gene: 19. CDR1 is KGHSH and CDR2 is LQKENI in the germline V gene. CDR3 loop: CASSQGTGAPLGTPQHF. In DNA form, the CDR3 reads TGTGCCAGCTCGCAAGGGACAGGAGCCCCACTGGGTACGCCCCAGCATTTT.

This clonotype showed up many times. The CDR3 nucleotides are TGTGCCAGCAGTTTAGACTACTTAGGGACTTACAATGAGCAGTTCTTC. It yields the protein CASSLDYLGTYNEQFF. The chain carries TRBV27 and TRBJ2-1; D is possibly TRBD2 (6 bases). The germline gives CDR1 MNHEY, CDR2 SMNVEV (reference sequence). The CDR3 spans 16 residues. V lost 2 bases to trimming and J lost 4 bases, with 15 bases between them.

This clonotype was seen at least ten times. The chain combines TRBV5-5 with TRBJ2-3; 12 bases fit TRBD2. This CDR3 is 17 amino acids long. Trimming cost V 2 bases and J 3 bases; bases outside gene matches: 7. CDR1 and CDR2 (germline): SGHKS, YYEKEE (reference sequence). The CDR3 DNA follows: TGTGCCAGCAGCTTCCGTGGACTAGCGGGACGAACAGATACGCAGTATTTT. It yields the protein CASSFRGLAGRTDTQYF.

In its sample, this clonotype was seen many times. This chain links TRBV29-1 with TRBJ2-1, with D perhaps TRBD1 (5 bases). V lost 8 bases to trimming and J lost 4 bases, with 9 bases between them. The CDR3 is made up of 11 amino acids. CDR1 is SQVTM, CDR2 ANQGSEA, per germline. CDR3 coding DNA: TGCAGCACTGACAGATACAATGAGCAGTTCTTC. This translates into CSTDRYNEQFF.

This clonotype was found many times. The chain uses TRBV10-3 and TRBJ2-3; D unresolved. This CDR3 is built from 16 residues. Germline CDR1 ENHRY, CDR2 SYGVKD. Trimming pared 6 bases from V and 2 bases from J, leaving 18 bases between. The CDR3 spells CAISQTDHTVTDTQYF. The CDR3 DNA sequence: TGTGCCATCAGCCAGACGGACCACACGGTCACAGATACGCAGTATTTT.

The sample holds many counts of this clonotype. Mismatch with germline at one junction end may stem from a read error. The V and J genes are TRBV29-1 and TRBJ2-1, with D unresolved. CDR3 size: 14 residues. Germline lookup yields CDR1 SQVTM and CDR2 ANQGSEA. The CDR3: CSAEDPQSYNEQFF. The CDR3 DNA is TGCAGCGCTGAAGACCCGCAATCCTACAATGAGCAGTTCTTC.

This clonotype has a count of ten or more. The chain carries TRBV4-3 and TRBJ2-3; the match to TRBD2 covers 9 bases. The CDR3 runs to 17 residues. Germline V gene sequence: CDR1 LGHNA, CDR2 YSLEER. With V trimmed by 2 bases and J by 4 bases, 10 bases remained unmatched. The CDR3 is CASSQIAGESYADTQYF. The CDR3 region has the DNA TGCGCCAGCAGCCAAATAGCGGGAGAATCCTACGCAGATACGCAGTATTTT.